The 19 T cell receptor beta chains in this list originate from one sample, sequenced in a study of response to subunit inactivated influenza vaccine. TCRdb reprocessed the RT-PCR reads with MiXCR, giving one entry per CDR3 protein. There are 600,000 to 700,000 distinct CDR3 sequences in the sample; 14% occur only once, and 7.5% to 8% lies in the top ten. The sequences come from PBMCs from blood, collected 14 to 15 days before vaccination. The source is a man between 45 and 60 years old who received an inactivated influenza vaccine.

This clonotype was seen a handful of times. The V gene is TRBV14, the J gene TRBJ2-5; D possibly corresponds to TRBD1 (5 bases). The CDR3 is made up of 13 amino acids. V was trimmed by 5 bases and J by 3 bases, leaving 10 bases between them. Looked up from germline, CDR1 is SGHDN and CDR2 is FVKESK. The CDR3 reads CASSRGWEETQYF. CDR3 coding DNA: TGTGCCAGCAGCAGGGGTTGGGAAGAGACCCAGTACTTC.

The chain combines TRBV5-1 with TRBJ2-3; 11 nucleotides agree with TRBD2. The trim removed 4 bases at V and 4 bases at J, leaving 5 bases unmatched. CDR1 is SGHRS and CDR2 is YFSETQ in the germline V gene. There are 15 residues in the CDR3. The CDR3 spells CASSRLAGPADTQYF. The CDR3 DNA reads as TGCGCCAGCAGCCGACTAGCGGGGCCGGCAGATACGCAGTATTTT. The full variable domain, its missing parts supplied by reference TRBV5-1 and TRBJ2-3, is KAGVTQTPRYLIKTRGQQVTLSCSPISGHRSVSWYQQTPGQGLQFLFEYFSETQRNKGNFPGRFSGRQFSNSRSEMNVSTLELGDSALYLCASSRLAGPADTQYFGPGTRLTVL.

This clonotype appeared many times. The chain couples TRBV7-6 to TRBJ2-1, with 8 bases identical to TRBD2. CDR1 is SGHVS, CDR2 FNYEAQ, per germline. V lost 5 bases to trimming and J lost 6 bases; unmatched junction nucleotides: 9. There are 15 residues in the CDR3. The CDR3 DNA is TGTGCCAGCAGCGGTCAGCGGGAGTCCCCCAATGAGCAGTTCTTC. Translating gives CASSGQRESPNEQFF.

The rearrangement links TRBV4-3 to TRBJ2-7; the match to TRBD2 covers 9 bases. The CDR3 runs 15 residues. Germline assignment: CDR1 LGHNA and CDR2 YSLEER. Germline trimming cut 0 bases from V and 4 bases from J; bases unmatched to any gene: 4. CDR3 bases: TGCGCCAGCAGCCAAGAATTTAGCGGGGGTTACGAGCAGTACTTC. This sequence encodes CASSQEFSGGYEQYF.

The J gene is TRBJ2-7, the V gene TRBV18, with 8 bases aligning to TRBD2. The germline V gene has CDR1 KGHSH and CDR2 LQKENI. Unmatched junction bases numbered 7, after V lost 3 bases and J lost 0 bases. The CDR3 length is 16 residues. CDR3 in DNA: TGTGCCAGCTCACCCGGTCGGGGGACTAGCTCCTACGAGCAGTACTTC. It translates to CASSPGRGTSSYEQYF. Full variable domain (outside the CDR3, taken from reference TRBV18 and TRBJ2-7): NAGVMQNPRHLVRRRGQEARLRCSPMKGHSHVYWYRQLPEEGLKFMVYLQKENIIDESGMPKERFSAEFPKEGPSILRIQQVVRGDSAAYFCASSPGRGTSSYEQYFGPGTRLTVT.

Only a few counts were recorded for this clonotype. This sequence joins TRBV10-3 and TRBJ2-1; 11 bases map to TRBD2. Germline CDR1 ENHRY, CDR2 SYGVKD. The V segment lost 0 bases and the J segment 0 bases; nucleotides outside the gene matches: 13. The CDR3 contains 21 residues. The CDR3 DNA reads TGTGCCATCAGTGAGTCTCTTACCGGGACTAGCGGTCCCTACTCCTACAATGAGCAGTTCTTC. It codes for CAISESLTGTSGPYSYNEQFF.

This clonotype has a count of ten or more. A junction boundary mismatches the germline segment, possibly from a read error. The chain couples TRBV12-3 or TRBV12-4 to TRBJ2-1; tentatively, D is TRBD1 (6 bases). The length of the CDR3 is 12 residues. CDR3 nucleotides: TGTGCCAGCAGTCCAGGACAGTCGAGCTCGATCTTC. Translating gives CASSPGQSSSIF.

The rearrangement links TRBV28 to TRBJ2-7, with a possible D match to TRBD1 (6 bases). Germline CDR1 reads MDHEN; CDR2 reads SYDVKM. The CDR3 is made up of 17 amino acids. V was shortened by 6 bases and J by 3 bases, with 24 bases between the two germline ends. CDR3 bases: TGTGCCAGCAGCACACCCTTCGTCGGGACATTTAACTACGAGCAGTACTTC. Its protein is CASSTPFVGTFNYEQYF. The full variable domain, its missing parts supplied by reference TRBV28 and TRBJ2-7, is DVKVTQSSRYLVKRTGEKVFLECVQDMDHENMFWYRQDPGLGLRLIYFSYDVKMKEKGDIPEGYSVSREKKERFSLILESASTNQTSMYLCASSTPFVGTFNYEQYFGPGTRLTVT.

Ten or more counts support this clonotype. The chain has TRBV7-2 and TRBJ2-3, with D maybe TRBD1 (6 bases). Germline CDR1 is SGHTA and CDR2 is FQGNSA. Trimming stripped 6 bases from V and 2 bases from J, with 12 bases between. CDR3 size: 14 residues. CDR3 residues: CASSTGYPTDTQYF. CDR3 sequence (DNA): TGTGCCAGCAGTACAGGGTACCCCACAGATACGCAGTATTTT.

The rearrangement links TRBV6-2 or TRBV6-3 to TRBJ2-1; tentatively, D is TRBD2 (5 bases). Germline V gene sequence: CDR1 MNHEY, CDR2 SVGEGT. The CDR3 consists of 20 residues. The ends were cut back, 6 bases at V and 7 bases at J, with 34 bases in the middle. CDR3 DNA: TGTGCCAGCAGCCTCCGTGGAGGAAGCCGGTTCGCCTTTCTGTGGAATGAGCAGTTCTTC. Translation: CASSLRGGSRFAFLWNEQFF.

V is TRBV7-2 and J is TRBJ2-7, with D perhaps TRBD2 (5 bases). The CDR3 sequence is 14 residues long. The V end was cut by 1 base, the J end by 4 bases, with 11 bases between. Germline assignment: CDR1 SGHTA and CDR2 FQGNSA. CDR3 in amino acids: CASSLGPTSYEQYF. The CDR3 bases are TGTGCCAGCAGCTTAGGGCCAACTAGTTACGAGCAGTACTTC.

This chain joins TRBV6-2 or TRBV6-3 and TRBJ1-5, with D uncertain. The CDR3 runs to 12 residues. Trimming shortened V by 8 bases and J by 0 bases, and 5 bases separated the two germline ends. Germline V gene lookup returns CDR1 MNHEY and CDR2 SVGEGT. CDR3 DNA: TGTGCCAGCGGCTATAGCAATCAGCCCCAGCATTTT. Its protein product is CASGYSNQPQHF.

This clonotype was seen more than once but under ten times. The chain is built from TRBV20-1 and TRBJ2-3, with 9 bases lining up with TRBD2. This CDR3 region has 15 residues. Germline CDR1 is DFQATT and CDR2 is SNEGSKA (reference sequence). Trimming at V came to 1 base and at J to 6 bases, leaving 8 bases not matched to a gene. CDR3 in DNA: TGCAGTGCTAGAGCCAGCGGGAGGACGATGGATACGCAGTATTTT. This encodes CSARASGRTMDTQYF.

This clonotype has a handful of counts. CDR3 bases: TGCAGTGCTAGAGGGCAGCGGAGGGCGGACGAGCAGTACTTC. Amino acids: CSARGQRRADEQYF. The gene calls are TRBV20-1 and TRBJ2-7, with D tentatively TRBD2 (6 bases). The germline gives CDR1 DFQATT, CDR2 SNEGSKA (reference sequence). The CDR3 extends over 14 amino acids. V lost 1 base and J lost 5, with 15 bases in between.

This clonotype occurred a few times. V usage is TRBV7-2 and J usage is TRBJ1-1; 8 nucleotides align to TRBD1. Germline CDR1 is SGHTA and CDR2 is FQGNSA. V shed 2 bases, J shed 6 bases, and the junction held 5 bases outside the gene matches. The CDR3 is 14 amino acids. The CDR3, as DNA: TGTGCCAGCAGCTTAACCCAGGGGGCTTCTGAAGCTTTCTTT. Protein: CASSLTQGASEAFF.

The V call is TRBV6-5, the J call TRBJ1-5; D not resolved. With 4 bases removed from V and 4 bases from J, the gap between germline ends came to 8 bases. Looked up from germline, CDR1 is MNHEY and CDR2 is SVGAGI. The CDR3 has 13 residues. Here the CDR3 DNA reads TGTGCCAGCAGTTCGACTGAGAATCAGCCCCAGCATTTT. Amino acids: CASSSTENQPQHF.

This clonotype was observed a handful of times. The rearrangement links TRBV20-1 to TRBJ2-7; 10 nucleotides line up with TRBD2. The CDR3 is 13 amino acids. CDR1 and CDR2 (germline): DFQATT, SNEGSKA (reference sequence). The CDR3 protein is CTATGTSDIEQYF. DNA for the CDR3: TGCACCGCTACCGGGACTAGCGATATCGAGCAGTACTTC.

This clonotype appeared a single time. The V gene is TRBV7-9, the J gene TRBJ2-1; D remains ambiguous. The V end was cut by 8 bases, the J end by 10 bases, with 12 bases between. Germline CDR1 reads SEHNR; CDR2 reads FQNEAQ (reference sequence). CDR3 length: 11 amino acids. The CDR3, as DNA: TGTGCCAGCGCGTATACATGGGAGCAGTTCTTC. This encodes CASAYTWEQFF.

The V gene is TRBV29-1, the J gene TRBJ2-7; 12 bases map to TRBD2. The CDR3 length is 16 residues. V was pared by 1 base and J by 0 bases, with 4 bases of the junction left unmatched. The germline CDR1 and CDR2 sequences are SQVTM and ANQGSEA. CDR3 sequence reads: CSVEVPSGRASYEQYF. The CDR3 coding sequence is TGCAGCGTTGAAGTCCCTAGCGGGAGGGCCTCCTACGAGCAGTACTTC.